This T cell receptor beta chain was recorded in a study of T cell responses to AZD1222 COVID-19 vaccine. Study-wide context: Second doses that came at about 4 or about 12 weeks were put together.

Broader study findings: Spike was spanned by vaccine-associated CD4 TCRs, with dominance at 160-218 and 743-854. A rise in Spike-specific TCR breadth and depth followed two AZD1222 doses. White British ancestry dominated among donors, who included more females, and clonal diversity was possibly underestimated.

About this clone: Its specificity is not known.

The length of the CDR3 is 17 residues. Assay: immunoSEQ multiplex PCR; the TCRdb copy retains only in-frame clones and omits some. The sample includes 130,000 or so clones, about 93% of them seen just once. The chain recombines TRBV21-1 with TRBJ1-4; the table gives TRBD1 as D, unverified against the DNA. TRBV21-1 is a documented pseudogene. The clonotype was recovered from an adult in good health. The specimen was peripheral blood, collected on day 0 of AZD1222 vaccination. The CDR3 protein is CASSTIPRDRENEKLFF. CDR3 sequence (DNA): TGTGCCAGCAGCACGATCCCCCGGGACAGGGAAAATGAAAAACTGTTTTTT.